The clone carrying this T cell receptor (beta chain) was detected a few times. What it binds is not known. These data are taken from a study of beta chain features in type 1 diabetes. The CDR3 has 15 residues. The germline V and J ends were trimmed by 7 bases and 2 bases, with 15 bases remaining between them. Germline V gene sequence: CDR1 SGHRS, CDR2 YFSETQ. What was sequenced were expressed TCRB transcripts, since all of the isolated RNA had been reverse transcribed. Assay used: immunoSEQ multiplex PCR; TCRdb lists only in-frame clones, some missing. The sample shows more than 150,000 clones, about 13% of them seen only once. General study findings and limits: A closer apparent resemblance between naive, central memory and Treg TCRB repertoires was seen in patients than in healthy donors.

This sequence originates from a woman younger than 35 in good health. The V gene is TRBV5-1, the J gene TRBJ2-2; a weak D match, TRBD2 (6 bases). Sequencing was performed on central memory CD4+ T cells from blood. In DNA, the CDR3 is TGCGCCAGCCGATTAGCGGACACCAACACCGGGGAGCTGTTTTTT. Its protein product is CASRLADTNTGELFF.